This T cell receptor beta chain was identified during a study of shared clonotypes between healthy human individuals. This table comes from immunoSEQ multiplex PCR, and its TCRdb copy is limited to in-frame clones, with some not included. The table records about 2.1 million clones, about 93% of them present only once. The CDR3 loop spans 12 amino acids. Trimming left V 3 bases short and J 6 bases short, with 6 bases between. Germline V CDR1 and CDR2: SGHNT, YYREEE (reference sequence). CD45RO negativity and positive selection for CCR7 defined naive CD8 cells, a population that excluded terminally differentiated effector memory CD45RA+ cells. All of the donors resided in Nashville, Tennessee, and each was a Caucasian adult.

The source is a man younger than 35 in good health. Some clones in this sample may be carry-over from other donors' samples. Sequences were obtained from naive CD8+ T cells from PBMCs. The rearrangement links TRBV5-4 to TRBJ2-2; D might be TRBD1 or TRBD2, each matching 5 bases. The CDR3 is CASSWDAGELFF. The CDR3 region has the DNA TGTGCCAGCAGCTGGGACGCCGGGGAGCTGTTTTTT. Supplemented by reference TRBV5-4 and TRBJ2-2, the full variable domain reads ETGVTQSPTHLIKTRGQQVTLRCSSQSGHNTVSWYQQALGQGPQFIFQYYREEENGRGNFPPRFSGLQFPNYSSELNVNALELDDSALYLCASSWDAGELFFGEGSRLTVL.